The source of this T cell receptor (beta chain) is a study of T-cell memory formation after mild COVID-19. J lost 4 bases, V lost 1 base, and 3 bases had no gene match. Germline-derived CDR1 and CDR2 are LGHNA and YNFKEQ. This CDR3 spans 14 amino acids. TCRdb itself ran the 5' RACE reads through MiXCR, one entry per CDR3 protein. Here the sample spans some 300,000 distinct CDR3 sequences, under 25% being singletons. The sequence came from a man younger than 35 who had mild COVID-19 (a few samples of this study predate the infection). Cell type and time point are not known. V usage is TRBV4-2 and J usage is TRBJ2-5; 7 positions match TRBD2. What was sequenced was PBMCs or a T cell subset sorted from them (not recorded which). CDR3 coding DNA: TGTGCCAGCAGCCAAGGGAGCGGGGCAGAGACCCAGTACTTC. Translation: CASSQGSGAETQYF.